The clone carrying this T cell receptor (beta chain) was seen only a few times. A library of TCRbeta sequences, prepared with unique molecular identifiers, was generated. TCRdb reprocessed the PCR reads with MiXCR, giving one entry per CDR3 protein. The sample carries about 610,000 distinct CDR3 sequences, under 12% recorded once. The sample belongs to a study of T-cell reconstitution after alpha-beta-depleted transplantation in children. The specimen was PBMCs from the stem cell graft donor, collected from the stem cell graft. This TCR derives from a human donor who donated a stem cell graft to a child with acute myeloid leukemia.

The CDR3 reads CASSSASGGTDTQYF. The CDR3 DNA is TGTGCCAGCAGTTCGGCTAGCGGGGGCACAGATACGCAGTATTTT. This chain connects TRBV28 to TRBJ2-3; TRBD2 agrees at 9 bases. The CDR3 covers 15 residues. The ends lost 4 bases at V and 1 base at J; junction bases unmatched: 3. Germline CDR1 MDHEN, CDR2 SYDVKM.